The 8 T cell receptor beta chains presented below share a single source sample, sequenced in a study of Ad26.COV2.S vaccination and SARS-CoV-2 variants. Sequencing was performed with immunoSEQ multiplex PCR; in TCRdb, only in-frame clones are kept and a portion is missing. The data show about 400,000 clones, about nine tenths seen once. This sample's treatment: roughly 19 received Ad26.COV2.S at low or high dose, single or two shots; 5 received placebo; per-sample allocation not given. Sampling was performed 63 days after the first vaccine or placebo injection. Sequencing was performed on peripheral blood, taken in a trial of Ad26.COV2.S vaccine versus placebo. The receptors originated from a person aged 18-60 years who received the Ad26.COV2.S COVID-19 vaccine or a placebo.

The chain is built from TRBV5-4 and TRBJ2-7; no definite D call. Trimming shortened V by 6 bases and J by 0 bases, and 13 bases separated the two germline ends. In germline, CDR1 is SGHNT, CDR2 YYREEE (reference sequence). The CDR3 consists of 14 residues. CDR3 coding DNA: TGTGCCAGCACCGACTCCGGCTACTCCTACGAGCAGTACTTC. It yields the protein CASTDSGYSYEQYF.

V gene TRBV28 combines with J gene TRBJ1-6, with TRBD1 identical over 8 bases. Germline V gives CDR1 MDHEN, CDR2 SYDVKM. Unmatched junction bases numbered 10, after V lost 5 bases and J lost 10 bases. CDR3 length equals 15 residues. The CDR3 protein is CASSPKTGVRSPLHF. In DNA, the CDR3 is TGTGCCAGCAGTCCAAAGACAGGGGTTAGGTCACCCCTCCACTTT.

This chain joins TRBV13 and TRBJ2-7, with no clear D. This CDR3 comprises 14 residues. Germline values: CDR1 PRHDT, CDR2 FYEKMQ (reference sequence). Trimming left V 5 bases short and J 3 bases short, with 14 bases between. The CDR3 nucleotides read TGTGCCAGCAGCGGCGGAAAACGGTTCTACGAGCAGTACTTC. Translation gives CASSGGKRFYEQYF.

The chain employs TRBV12-3 or TRBV12-4 and TRBJ1-2; D call uncertain. Trimming cost V 7 bases and J 1 base, with 10 bases left between them. The CDR3 extends over 13 amino acids. CDR3 sequence (DNA): TGTGCCAGCACCATCGGCCTTAACTATGGCTACACCTTC. Translation: CASTIGLNYGYTF.

This chain connects TRBV6-1 to TRBJ1-3; D is unclear. The CDR3 spans 15 residues. CDR1 is MNHNS and CDR2 is SASEGT in the germline V gene. Between the trimmed V and J ends, which lost 1 base and 4 bases, there was a span of 11 bases. CDR3: CASSEVPDLGNTIYF. As DNA, the CDR3 is TGTGCCAGCAGTGAAGTACCCGACCTGGGAAACACCATATATTTT.

Written as DNA, the CDR3 is TGTGCCAGCAGCCTCTCGGGACAGGGGGCCTACAATGAGCAGTTCTTC. Translating it yields CASSLSGQGAYNEQFF. The genes are TRBV4-2 and TRBJ2-1, with 11 bases identical to TRBD1. This CDR3 has 16 amino acids. The V gene end was trimmed by 4 bases and the J gene end by 2 bases; junction bases not matched to a gene: 4. From germline, CDR1 is LGHNA and CDR2 YNFKEQ.

In the case of this clone: This CDR3 is also generated by other DNA sequences in the sample. V usage is TRBV28 and J usage is TRBJ2-7; 7 bases fit TRBD1. The ends lost 5 bases at V and 0 bases at J; junction bases unmatched: 4. There are 14 residues in the CDR3. Germline CDR1 MDHEN, CDR2 SYDVKM. The CDR3, as DNA: TGTGCCAGCAGTCTGACAGGGAGCTCCTACGAGCAGTACTTC. Translating gives CASSLTGSSYEQYF.

The J gene is TRBJ1-6, the V gene TRBV5-4; D is undetermined. The germline CDR1 and CDR2 sequences are SGHNT and YYREEE (reference sequence). V lost 0 bases and J 7 bases, leaving 11 bases between the germline ends. CDR3 length equals 15 residues. The CDR3 region is CASSLGATSNSPLHF. The DNA for the CDR3 is TGTGCCAGCAGCTTGGGGGCCACCTCCAATTCACCCCTCCACTTT.